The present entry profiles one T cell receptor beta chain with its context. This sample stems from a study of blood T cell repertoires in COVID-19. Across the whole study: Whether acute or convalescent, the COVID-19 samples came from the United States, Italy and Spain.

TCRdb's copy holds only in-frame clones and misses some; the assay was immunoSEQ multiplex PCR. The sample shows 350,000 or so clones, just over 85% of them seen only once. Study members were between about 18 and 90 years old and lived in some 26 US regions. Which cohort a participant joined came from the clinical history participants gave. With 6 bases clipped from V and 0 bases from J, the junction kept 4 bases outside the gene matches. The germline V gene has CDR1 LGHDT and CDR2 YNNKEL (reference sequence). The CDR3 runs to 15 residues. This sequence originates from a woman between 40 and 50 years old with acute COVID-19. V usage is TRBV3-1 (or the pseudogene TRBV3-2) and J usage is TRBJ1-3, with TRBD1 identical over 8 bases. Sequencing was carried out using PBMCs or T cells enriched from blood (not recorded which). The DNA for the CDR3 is TGTGCCAGCAGTCACAGGGGGATCTCTGGAAACACCATATATTTT. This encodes CASSHRGISGNTIYF.